Listed below are T cell receptor beta chains from one sample, sequenced in a study of T cell repertoires in cytomegalovirus infection. TCRdb called the reads again in MiXCR, with one record for every CDR3 protein. This table holds roughly 760,000 distinct CDR3 sequences, about 40% found once. Sequencing input: PBMCs. These receptors were taken from a human donor in good health (CMV status not recorded). Some clones in this sample may be carry-over from other donors' samples. Both conserved end residues are part of each CDR3. The D gene is left open where the match is weak. Not every row has a clone size; where given, it reads once, few, many or a size class.

d_call clone_size j_call v_call cdr3_nt cdr3_aa
NA NA TRBJ2-3 TRBV12-3/TRBV12-4 TGTGCCAGCAGGCCCAGGGTGCGAGATACGCAGTATTTT CASRPRVRDTQYF
NA NA TRBJ1-2 TRBV10-3 TGTGCCATCAGTGAGTTAAGTGGGAGCTATGGCTACACCTTC CAISELSGSYGYTF
TRBD1 NA TRBJ2-7 TRBV6-2/TRBV6-3 TGTGCCAGCAGTCCCCCCGGGACAGGGAACTACGAGCAGTACTTC CASSPPGTGNYEQYF
NA few TRBJ1-1 TRBV10-3 TGTGCCATCACCCCAACTCGGAACACTGAAGCTTTCTTT CAITPTRNTEAFF
TRBD1 NA TRBJ2-5 TRBV20-1 TGCAGTGCTCAGACAGGGGGTCAAGAGACCCAGTACTTC CSAQTGGQETQYF
TRBD1 once TRBJ1-1 TRBV7-2 TGTGCCAGCAGCCCGCGGACAGGGGGCGGGGTGTACACTGAAGCTTTCTTT CASSPRTGGGVYTEAFF
NA NA TRBJ1-2 TRBV7-9 TGTGCCAGCAGCTTAATAGGGGCTTTGCATGGCTACACCTTC CASSLIGALHGYTF
NA many TRBJ1-3 TRBV4-1 TGCGCCAGCAGCCACAGGGCTCTACCTGGAAACACCATATATTTT CASSHRALPGNTIYF
TRBD1 few TRBJ2-5 TRBV11-3 TGTGCCAGCAGTCAAACAGGGGGAAGCGGGGAGACCCAGTACTTC CASSQTGGSGETQYF
NA NA TRBJ2-1 TRBV7-6 TGTTCCAGCAGCTGGGACTCAGGTAGTAATGAGAAGTTCTTC CSSSWDSGSNEKFF
TRBD1 once TRBJ2-7 TRBV6-6 TGTGCCAGCAGTTCCCCAGGGGGCAGGTGGGACGAGCAGTACTTC CASSSPGGRWDEQYF
NA NA TRBJ2-4 TRBV4-1 TGCGCCAGCAGCCCGGCGGTGATGTACAGAGTAAAAAACATTCAGTACTTC CASSPAVMYRVKNIQYF
TRBD2 NA TRBJ2-1 TRBV4-1 TGCGCCAGCAGCCAAGATCCCGCACGCGGGAGGCAAAATGAGCAGTTCTTC CASSQDPARGRQNEQFF
TRBD1 NA TRBJ1-1 TRBV15 TGTGCCACCAGCAGAGGGGCGGGACAGGGCGACACTGAAGCTTTCTTT CATSRGAGQGDTEAFF
NA NA TRBJ1-4 TRBV2 TGTGCCAGCAGTGAAGCATTGGGGGCAGCTAATGAAAAACTGTTTTTT CASSEALGAANEKLFF
NA few TRBJ2-1 TRBV7-9 TGTGCCAGCAGCTTTCCCAGGTACAATGAGCAGTTCTTC CASSFPRYNEQFF
NA NA TRBJ2-1 TRBV2 TGTGCCACTACAGACATAGACTCCTACAATGAGCAGTTCTTC CATTDIDSYNEQFF
NA few TRBJ2-5 TRBV28 TGTGCCAGCAGTTTGCCTCGGACCCAAGAGACCCAGTACTTC CASSLPRTQETQYF
TRBD2 NA TRBJ2-3 TRBV5-4 TGTGCCAGCAGCCAACCGCCGGGACTAGACGATACGCAGTATTTT CASSQPPGLDDTQYF
NA NA TRBJ2-1 TRBV27 TGTGCCAGCATTTTATGGGGGGGGGGCTCCAATGAGCAGTTCTTC CASILWGGGSNEQFF
TRBD2 NA TRBJ2-5 TRBV5-5 TGTGCCAGCAGCTTGTTACCGGGACTAGCGCGAAACCAAGAGACCCAGTACTTC CASSLLPGLARNQETQYF
NA few TRBJ1-5 TRBV28 TGTGCCAGCAGTTGGTCTCCGAATCAGCCCCAGCATTTT CASSWSPNQPQHF
NA few TRBJ2-5 TRBV15 TGTGCCACCAGCAGAGGTGAAGGGGTGCTGCAAGAGACCCAGTACTTC CATSRGEGVLQETQYF
TRBD1 NA TRBJ1-2 TRBV12-3/TRBV12-4 TGTGCCAGCAGCCCGGGACAGGCCACTAACTATAGCTACACCTTC CASSPGQATNYSYTF
NA NA TRBJ2-1 TRBV27 TGTGCCAGCAGTACCCCGACTAGTGGCTCCTCCTACAATGAGCAGTTCTTC CASSTPTSGSSYNEQFF
NA few TRBJ1-5 TRBV23-1 TGCGCCAGCAGTCACCCCGGGGACTTAATCAGGCCCCAGCATTTT CASSHPGDLIRPQHF
TRBD1 NA TRBJ2-1 TRBV7-8 TGTGCCAGCAGCTCCTACAGGGGGCCATCTAATGAGCAGTTCTTC CASSSYRGPSNEQFF
NA NA TRBJ2-1 TRBV7-8 TGTGCCAGCAGCTCATTCGGGAGAGCGACTAGAAATGAGCAGTTCTTC CASSSFGRATRNEQFF
NA once TRBJ2-3 TRBV20-1 TGCAGTGCCAGCAGAGGGGGGACAGATACGCAGTATTTT CSASRGGTDTQYF
TRBD1 few TRBJ1-2 TRBV6-1 TGTGCCAGCAGGAACAGGGGGCAAAGCTATGGCTACACCTTC CASRNRGQSYGYTF
NA many TRBJ1-6 TRBV7-2 TGTGCCAGCAGCCAGGGGTCACCCCTCCACTTT CASSQGSPLHF
TRBD2 few TRBJ2-5 TRBV11-2 TGTGCCAGCAGCTTAGGACTAGCGGGAGACTCAGCGACCCAGTACTTC CASSLGLAGDSATQYF
TRBD1 NA TRBJ1-1 TRBV10-3 TGTGCCATCAGTGAGACGTTACCGGGACAGGGAGATACTGAAGCTTTCTTT CAISETLPGQGDTEAFF
NA few TRBJ1-1 TRBV7-6 TGTGCCAGCAGCTTATTTAGGACCGACACTGAAGCTTTCTTT CASSLFRTDTEAFF
NA few TRBJ2-7 TRBV27 TGTGCCAGCAGAGTTGGTGGGGCGGGGCCCTACGAGCAGTACTTC CASRVGGAGPYEQYF
NA NA TRBJ2-2 TRBV10-2 TGCGCCAGCAGAAGTCGGACTGCGACCGGGGAGCTGTTTTTT CASRSRTATGELFF
TRBD2 NA TRBJ2-1 TRBV6-2/TRBV6-3 TGTTCCAGCGAGACTAGCCCGAATGAGCAGTTCTTC CSSETSPNEQFF
TRBD1 NA TRBJ2-1 TRBV7-2 TGTGCCAGCAGCTACGGACAGGGGACCTACAATGAGCAGTTCTTC CASSYGQGTYNEQFF
TRBD1 few TRBJ1-2 TRBV20-1 TGCAGTGCTAGGGGACAGGGAGGCTACACCTTC CSARGQGGYTF
NA few TRBJ2-1 TRBV20-1 TGCAGTGCTAGAGATCAGTGGGGCCAACTAAATGAGCAGTTCTTC CSARDQWGQLNEQFF
NA few TRBJ2-2 TRBV2 TGTGCCAGCAACCCCCAGAACACCGGGGAGCTGTTTTTT CASNPQNTGELFF
NA NA TRBJ1-5 TRBV4-1 TGCGCCAGCAGCCAGGGTTTTTTCAGTGGCAATCAGCCCCAGCATTTT CASSQGFFSGNQPQHF
NA NA TRBJ2-3 TRBV18 TGTGCCAGCTCACCGGAAGTCGAAGTTGGGGATTTT CASSPEVEVGDF
NA NA TRBJ1-2 TRBV30 TGTGCCTGGTCGCCGGGTTCCAGCTATGGCTACACCTTC CAWSPGSSYGYTF
TRBD2 NA TRBJ2-1 TRBV12-3/TRBV12-4 TGTGCCAGCACAAGGACTAGCTTTTATGAGCAGTTCTTC CASTRTSFYEQFF
TRBD2 few TRBJ2-2 TRBV10-3 TGTGCCATCAACAGCGGGACCACCGGGGAGCTGTTTTTT CAINSGTTGELFF
TRBD1 NA TRBJ2-2 TRBV28 TGTGCCAGCGGACAGGCGGACACCGGGGAGCTGTTTTTT CASGQADTGELFF
NA NA TRBJ2-3 TRBV20-1 TGCAGTGCTAGTTTGGGCGACATCACAGATACGCAGTATTTT CSASLGDITDTQYF
NA once TRBJ1-5 TRBV20-1 TGCAGTGCTAGACGGACCGATCAGCCCCAGCATTTT CSARRTDQPQHF
NA few TRBJ2-7 TRBV7-3 TGTGCCAGCAGCTTAAATGGACTTAGCTACGAGCAGTACTTC CASSLNGLSYEQYF
TRBD1 NA TRBJ1-1 TRBV19 TGTGCCAGTAGTATACTCCCGACAGGGATCGGCACGGAAGCTTTCTTT CASSILPTGIGTEAFF
TRBD1 few TRBJ1-4 TRBV14 TGTGCCAGCAGCCCCGGGACAGGGGACCTGGGTTACGATGAAAAACTGTTTTTT CASSPGTGDLGYDEKLFF
NA few TRBJ2-1 TRBV5-1 TGCGCCAGCAGCTTGAAAGGGCCTAATGAGCAGTTCTTC CASSLKGPNEQFF
TRBD2 few TRBJ2-1 TRBV11-2 TGTGCCAGCAGCCCCGGGACTAGGGCGAACGACAATGAGCAGTTCTTC CASSPGTRANDNEQFF